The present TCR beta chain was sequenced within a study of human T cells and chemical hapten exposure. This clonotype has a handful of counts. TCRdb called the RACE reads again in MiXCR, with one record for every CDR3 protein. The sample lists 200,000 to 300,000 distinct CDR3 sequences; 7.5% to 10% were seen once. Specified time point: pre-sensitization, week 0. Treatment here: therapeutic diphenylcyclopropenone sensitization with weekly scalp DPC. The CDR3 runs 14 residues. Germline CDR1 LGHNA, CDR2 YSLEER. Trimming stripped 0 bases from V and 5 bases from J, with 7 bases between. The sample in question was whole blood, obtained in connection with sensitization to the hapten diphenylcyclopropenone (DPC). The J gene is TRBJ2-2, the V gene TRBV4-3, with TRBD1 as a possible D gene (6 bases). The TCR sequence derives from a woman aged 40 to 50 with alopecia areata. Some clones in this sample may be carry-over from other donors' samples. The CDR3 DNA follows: TGCGCCAGCAGCCAAGAAAGGGGGACCGGGGAGCTGTTTTTT. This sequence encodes CASSQERGTGELFF.